Reported below is one T cell receptor (beta chain). V lost 3 bases to trimming and J lost 6 bases, with 16 bases between them. The CDR3 sequence is 14 residues long. CDR1 SGHKS and CDR2 YYEKEE come from the germline V gene (reference sequence). Measured with immunoSEQ multiplex PCR; TCRdb has only the in-frame clones, and not every one. Of roughly 86,000 clones listed, 91% are singletons. The data are from a study of blood T cell repertoires in COVID-19. For the study at large: Samples of COVID-19 (acute and convalescent) were obtained from the United States, Italy and Spain. T cells, B-cell-depleted T cells, or PBMCs supplied cDNA or gDNA.

This chain links TRBV5-5 with TRBJ2-7; a possible D gene is TRBD2 (6 bases). This sequence originates from a woman aged 45-65 years in a cohort sampled during active COVID-19. The sample consisted of peripheral blood. This CDR3 is CASSWLGGSGEQYF. The CDR3 coding sequence is TGTGCCAGCAGCTGGCTCGGGGGTTCGGGCGAGCAGTACTTC. Using reference TRBV5-5 and TRBJ2-7 for the parts outside the CDR3, the full variable domain is DAGVTQSPTHLIKTRGQQVTLRCSPISGHKSVSWYQQVLGQGPQFIFQYYEKEERGRGNFPDRFSARQFPNYSSELNVNALLLGDSALYLCASSWLGGSGEQYFGPGTRLTVT.